These T cell receptor beta chains were read from a single sample in a study of graft-versus-host responses after intestinal transplantation. Data came from immunoSEQ multiplex PCR; TCRdb stores just in-frame clones and leaves some out. The data hold roughly 120,000 clones, with over 85% observed a single time. These receptors' targets are unknown. Sample: unstimulated CD4+ T cells sorted from spleen or lymph node cells, taken before intestinal transplant. Every receptor here comes from a human donor who received an intestinal transplant. CDR3s include the opening cysteine and the closing phenylalanine or tryptophan. The D gene is left open where the match is weak. Some rows have no size entry. The others give once, few or many, or a class for an expanded clone.

j_call d_call clone_size cdr3_length v_call cdr3_nt cdr3_aa
TRBJ2-2 NA NA 15 TRBV7-3 TGTGCCAGCAGCTTGGGCGGGACGAACACCGGGGAGCTGTTTTTT CASSLGGTNTGELFF
TRBJ2-5 TRBD1 NA 16 TRBV29-1 TGCAGCGTTGAAAGGGTGGTAGGGGGCAGGGGTGAGACCCAGTACTTC CSVERVVGGRGETQYF
TRBJ2-2 NA NA 11 TRBV2 TGTGCCAGCAGTGAATCCGGGGAGCTGTTTTTT CASSESGELFF
TRBJ2-1 NA once 15 TRBV29-1 TGCAGCGATGAGGGACTTCTACTCTCCTACAATGAGCAGTTCTTC CSDEGLLLSYNEQFF
TRBJ1-1 TRBD1 NA 13 TRBV29-1 TGCAGCGCCCTGACAGGGAGAGACACTGAAGCTTTCTTT CSALTGRDTEAFF
TRBJ2-3 NA NA 12 TRBV10-1 TGCGCCAGCAGTGAAGAGGTAGATACGCAGTATTTT CASSEEVDTQYF
TRBJ2-2 TRBD2 few 16 TRBV27 TGTGCCAGCAGTTTCTGGACTAGCCGCGGCACCGGGGAGCTGTTTTTT CASSFWTSRGTGELFF
TRBJ2-7 NA NA 16 TRBV27 TGTGCCAGCAGCCCTATACCCCAGCAATTCTCCTACGAGCAGTACTTC CASSPIPQQFSYEQYF
TRBJ2-3 TRBD1 NA 14 TRBV7-9 TGTGCCAGCAGCCAGGGACAGGGGACAGATACGCAGTATTTT CASSQGQGTDTQYF
TRBJ2-1 NA NA 15 TRBV6-5 TGTGCCAGCACCCGGGGGCGGGAGAGGGGCAATGAGCAGTTCTTC CASTRGRERGNEQFF
TRBJ1-1 NA NA 13 TRBV30 TGTGCCTGGAGTCGAGGGATGAACACTGAAGCTTTCTTT CAWSRGMNTEAFF
TRBJ2-5 TRBD1 NA 16 TRBV9 TGTGCCAGCAGCCCGGGACAGGGGACTCCCAGAGAGACCCAGTACTTC CASSPGQGTPRETQYF
TRBJ2-3 TRBD2 NA 18 TRBV6-1 TGTGCCAGCAGTGCCCTTTCCGGGACTAGCGGGTTCACAGATACGCAGTATTTT CASSALSGTSGFTDTQYF
TRBJ2-3 TRBD2 NA 15 TRBV6-6 TGTGCCAGTAGAGGAAAGGGCGGGAGTTTAGATACGCAGTATTTT CASRGKGGSLDTQYF
TRBJ2-7 TRBD2 NA 13 TRBV10-3 TGTGCCATCAGAGCGGGACCTACGTACGAGCAGTACTTC CAIRAGPTYEQYF
TRBJ2-2 NA NA 16 TRBV5-1 TGCGCCAGCAGCTTGACGGACAGTCAAGCCACCGGGGAGCTGTTTTTT CASSLTDSQATGELFF
TRBJ1-5 NA NA 14 TRBV5-4 TGTGCCAGCAGCAGGGGGGGGGAGGATCAGCCCCAGCATTTT CASSRGGEDQPQHF
TRBJ2-1 NA NA 12 TRBV6-6 TGTGCCAGCAGGCTCCCGGGAAATGAGCAGTTCTTC CASRLPGNEQFF
TRBJ2-2 TRBD1 NA 15 TRBV10-1 TGCGCCAGCAGGGGACAGGGAGAAAACACCGGGGAGCTGTTTTTT CASRGQGENTGELFF
TRBJ1-1 NA NA 11 TRBV25-1 TGTGCCAGCACTAGAGGGAGTGAAGCTTTCTTT CASTRGSEAFF
TRBJ1-4 NA NA 17 TRBV18 TGTGCCAGCTCACCTTATGACCCGGCGGCAACTAATGAAAAACTGTTTTTT CASSPYDPAATNEKLFF
TRBJ2-2 TRBD1 NA 14 TRBV6-1 TGTGCCAGCAGAGGACAGGCTAACACCGGGGAGCTGTTTTTT CASRGQANTGELFF
TRBJ2-1 NA NA 14 TRBV5-5 TGTGCCAGCAGCTCCGGGACTCTCTCCAATGAGCAGTTCTTC CASSSGTLSNEQFF
TRBJ1-3 NA NA 13 TRBV7-9 TGTGCCAGCAGCTTAGCGGTTGGAAACACCATATATTTT CASSLAVGNTIYF
TRBJ2-1 NA NA 13 TRBV28 TGTGCCAGCAGTCCTGGGACACTCAATGAGCAGTTCTTC CASSPGTLNEQFF
TRBJ2-5 NA NA 13 TRBV29-1 TGCAGTGAGAGGCTAGCGCGGCCAGAGACCCAGTACTTC CSERLARPETQYF
TRBJ2-7 TRBD1 NA 12 TRBV5-1 TGCGCCAGCAGCCTTGCAGGGGGCGAGCAGTACTTC CASSLAGGEQYF
TRBJ1-2 NA NA 13 TRBV13 TGTGCCAGCAGCTGGACAGAGAACTATGGCTACACCTTC CASSWTENYGYTF
TRBJ2-1 TRBD2 NA 14 TRBV7-7 TGTGCTAGCAGCTTAGCGGGAAGTCGGAGTGAGCAGTTCTTC CASSLAGSRSEQFF
TRBJ2-7 NA NA 13 TRBV7-8 TGTGCCAGCAGCTTAGGTGGGGTTTACGAGCAGTACTTC CASSLGGVYEQYF
TRBJ2-7 NA NA 13 TRBV5-1 TGCGCCAGCAGCTTGGTTGCCGGTGGTGAGCAGTACTTC CASSLVAGGEQYF
TRBJ2-3 TRBD1 NA 15 TRBV6-1 TGTGCCAGCTTAAACCGGGACAGGGCCCCAGATACGCAGTATTTT CASLNRDRAPDTQYF
TRBJ2-3 TRBD2 NA 16 TRBV15 TGTGCCACCAGCAGGGGACTAGCGGGGCCCACAGATACGCAGTATTTT CATSRGLAGPTDTQYF
TRBJ1-1 NA NA 13 TRBV2 TGTGCCAGCAGCTCCACAGGGCGGTATGAAGCTTTCTTT CASSSTGRYEAFF
TRBJ2-7 NA NA 15 TRBV19 TGTGCCAGTAGTATAGTTAGCGCGACACTCTACGAGCAGTACTTC CASSIVSATLYEQYF
TRBJ2-6 NA NA 12 TRBV11-2 TGTGCCAGCAGTTGGAGGGCCAACGTCCTGACTTTC CASSWRANVLTF
TRBJ1-2 NA once 16 TRBV15 TGTGCCACCAGCAGAGACTCCGGGACCGCTATCTATGGCTACACCTTC CATSRDSGTAIYGYTF
TRBJ1-5 NA NA 17 TRBV15 TGTGCCACCAGTTATAATGGGGGTCTTGGGCGGAATCAGCCCCAGCATTTT CATSYNGGLGRNQPQHF
TRBJ2-1 NA once 15 TRBV11-2 TGTGCCAGCAGCCCAGACTGGAGCTCCTACAATGAGCAGTTCTTC CASSPDWSSYNEQFF
TRBJ2-1 TRBD2 NA 18 TRBV28 TGTGCCAGCAGTTTCGTCCAGCGGGACTCACTTGGGTTCGATGAGCAGTTCTTC CASSFVQRDSLGFDEQFF
TRBJ2-2 NA NA 16 TRBV27 TGTGCCAGCAGTTTCTTGGAGACCTTAAACACCGGGGAGCTGTTTTTT CASSFLETLNTGELFF
TRBJ1-1 NA NA 14 TRBV27 TGTGCCAGCAGATTTGACAGGAAGAACACTGAAGCTTTCTTT CASRFDRKNTEAFF
TRBJ2-5 NA once 16 TRBV7-3 TGTGCCAGCAGCTTAACGACAGGAACGCAGGAAGAGACCCAGTACTTC CASSLTTGTQEETQYF
TRBJ1-1 NA NA 13 TRBV19 TGTGCCAGCCGCGCGAGGGCGAACACTGAAGCTTTCTTT CASRARANTEAFF
TRBJ2-3 TRBD2 once 16 TRBV6-1 TGTGCCAGCAGTGCCAATAGCGGGCTAAGCACAGATACGCAGTATTTT CASSANSGLSTDTQYF
TRBJ1-1 TRBD1 NA 13 TRBV6-1 TGTGCCAGCAGTGAAGCCCCTCAGGGGGAAGCCTTCTTT CASSEAPQGEAFF
TRBJ1-5 NA NA 12 TRBV6-5 TGTGCCAGCACCTGGGACGTAGGGCCCCAGCATTTT CASTWDVGPQHF
TRBJ2-7 NA NA 13 TRBV4-1 TGCGCCAGCAGCCAAGGTGGGCTTTACGAGCAGTACTTC CASSQGGLYEQYF
TRBJ2-1 TRBD2 NA 17 TRBV2 TGTGCCAGCAGTGAACTGAGCGGGAGGCGCACTTCCAATGAGCAGTTCTTC CASSELSGRRTSNEQFF
TRBJ2-1 NA NA 11 TRBV20-1 TGCAGTGAGAACTCCTACAATGAGCAGTTCTTC CSENSYNEQFF
TRBJ2-3 NA NA 12 TRBV6-6 TGTGCCAGCAAGCCCGGGACAGATACGCAGTATTTT CASKPGTDTQYF
TRBJ1-1 NA once 13 TRBV10-3 TGTGCCATCAGTGAGTCGGGGCGTGCTGAAGCTTTCTTT CAISESGRAEAFF
TRBJ1-2 NA NA 13 TRBV2 TGTGCCAGCAGTGAGGATCGGAAGGGCGGGGACACCTTC CASSEDRKGGDTF
TRBJ2-1 TRBD2 NA 15 TRBV2 TGTGCCAGCAGTGTAGCGGGGGTCTCCTACAATGAGCAGTTCTTC CASSVAGVSYNEQFF
TRBJ1-5 NA NA 14 TRBV5-1 TGCGCCAGCAGCTTAGACGGGGGGAATCAGCCCCAGCATTTT CASSLDGGNQPQHF
TRBJ1-3 TRBD1 NA 16 TRBV7-6 TGTGCCAGCAGCTTATACGCAGGGGGCGTTGGAAACACCATATATTTT CASSLYAGGVGNTIYF
TRBJ2-5 NA NA 13 TRBV19 TGTGCCACCGCAGGGGGGGCAAGAGAGACCCAGTACTTC CATAGGARETQYF